This T cell receptor (beta chain) came from a study of cytomegalovirus exposure and HLA in healthy donors. Primers for the PCR totalled 60 Vbeta and 13 Jbeta. The data were produced by immunoSEQ multiplex PCR, yet TCRdb's version contains in-frame clones alone and is incomplete. The data show 150,000 to 200,000 clones, roughly four fifths seen once. This CDR3 has 13 amino acids. Trimming stripped 5 bases from V and 0 bases from J, with 9 bases between. Germline V lookup: CDR1 SGHKS, CDR2 YYEKEE (reference sequence). To note about this clone: The antigen remains undetermined.

General study findings and limits: Cytomegalovirus-associated status was assigned to some 180 TCR beta chains.

This receptor was obtained from a man aged 50 to 59 in good health and CMV-seropositive. The rearrangement links TRBV5-5 to TRBJ2-7; D remains ambiguous. Sample: PBMCs. This CDR3 is CASSPDSSYEQYF. The CDR3 bases are TGTGCCAGCAGTCCCGATAGCTCCTACGAGCAGTACTTC.